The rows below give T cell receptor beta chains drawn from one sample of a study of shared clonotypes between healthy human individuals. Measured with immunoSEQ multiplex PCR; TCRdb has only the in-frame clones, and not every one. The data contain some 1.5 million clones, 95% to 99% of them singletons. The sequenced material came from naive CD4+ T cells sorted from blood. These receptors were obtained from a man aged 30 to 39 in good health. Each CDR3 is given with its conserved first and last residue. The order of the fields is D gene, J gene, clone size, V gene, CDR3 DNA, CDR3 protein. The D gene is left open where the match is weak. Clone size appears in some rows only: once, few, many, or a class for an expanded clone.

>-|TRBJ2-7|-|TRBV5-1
TGCGCCAGCAGCTTGGAATTCCAACCAGGTCGGGGCTCCTACGAGCAGTACTTC
CASSLEFQPGRGSYEQYF
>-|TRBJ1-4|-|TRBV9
TGTGCCAGCAGCGTAGGGGGCAGAAGTAATGAAAAACTGTTTTTT
CASSVGGRSNEKLFF
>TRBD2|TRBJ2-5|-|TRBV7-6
TGTGCCAGCAGCGCAAATCCCCTCCTAGCGGGAGAGACCCAGTACTTC
CASSANPLLAGETQYF
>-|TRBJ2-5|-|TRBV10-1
TGCGCCAGCAGCCCTTCCAAGGGAACCCAGTACTTC
CASSPSKGTQYF
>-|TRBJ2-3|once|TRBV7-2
TGTGCCAGCAGCGTCACAGCTAGCACAGATACGCAGTATTTT
CASSVTASTDTQYF
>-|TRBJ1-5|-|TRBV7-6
TGTGCCAGCAGCTTGAACCCCCCGGGACTGGGCAATCAGCCCCAGCATTTT
CASSLNPPGLGNQPQHF
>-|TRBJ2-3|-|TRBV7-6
TGTGCCAGCAGCTTAGGATCCGGGAGTGGGACAGATACGCAGTATTTT
CASSLGSGSGTDTQYF
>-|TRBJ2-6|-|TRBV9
TGTGCCAGCAGCGTAGGAGGGACGAGCTCTGGGGCCAACGTCCTGACTTTC
CASSVGGTSSGANVLTF
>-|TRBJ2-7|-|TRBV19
TGTGCCAGTAATTACGGGAGTTGGATCTCCTACGAGCAGTACTTC
CASNYGSWISYEQYF
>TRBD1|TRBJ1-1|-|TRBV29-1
TGCAGCGTTGAACCAGGGGGCAGGACTGAAGCTTTCTTT
CSVEPGGRTEAFF
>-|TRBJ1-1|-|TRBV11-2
TGTGCCAGCAGCCTCCCCGGGGAGCTCACTGAAGCTTTCTTT
CASSLPGELTEAFF
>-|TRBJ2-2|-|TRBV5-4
TGTGCCAGCAGCTTGGCCACTGGGTCGAACACCGGGGAGCTGTTTTTT
CASSLATGSNTGELFF
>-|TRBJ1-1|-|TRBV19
TGTGCCAGTAGTACCGTCAGGGACACTGAAGCTTTCTTT
CASSTVRDTEAFF
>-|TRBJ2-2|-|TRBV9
TGTGCCAGCAGCGTAAAACAGGGATGGGGCGGGGAGCTGTTTTTT
CASSVKQGWGGELFF
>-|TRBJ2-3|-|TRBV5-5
TGTGCCAGCAGCTTGCCTAGAGATACGCAGTATTTT
CASSLPRDTQYF
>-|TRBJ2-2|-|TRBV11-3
TGTGCCAGCAGCCCCGGAGGGGACACGGGGGAGCTGTTTTTT
CASSPGGDTGELFF
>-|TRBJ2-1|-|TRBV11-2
TGTGCCAGCAGCCCTCCAGCAGCGGACCTCCCCTACAATGAGCAGTTCTTC
CASSPPAADLPYNEQFF
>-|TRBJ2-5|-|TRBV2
TGTGCCAGCAGTAACGACTCCGGAGAGACCCAGTACTTC
CASSNDSGETQYF
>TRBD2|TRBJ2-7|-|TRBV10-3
TGTGCCATCAGTGAGTCAAGTGTAGCGGGAGCCTACGAGCAGTACTTC
CAISESSVAGAYEQYF
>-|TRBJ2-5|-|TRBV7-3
TGTGCCAGCACCCCCAGTCAAGAGACCCAGTACTTC
CASTPSQETQYF